This TCR beta chain was identified in a study of long-term antiretroviral therapy in people with HIV. Germline-derived CDR1 and CDR2 are LNHDA and SQIVND (reference sequence). V shed 0 bases and J shed 2 bases, with 13 bases lying between them. This CDR3 is built from 16 residues. Sampling of each donor yielded at least one pre-ART PBMC sample and at least two post-ART PBMC samples. Sequencing relied on immunoSEQ assay v3.0, run at survey level. TCRdb's table, derived via immunoSEQ multiplex PCR, lists solely in-frame clones and lacks some. The sample has 13,000 or so clones, 65% to 85% seen once. The material sequenced was unsorted PBMCs, taken 1.3 years after starting antiretroviral therapy. This receptor was obtained from a woman aged 18-29 years with HIV. V is TRBV19 and J is TRBJ1-2, with no clear D. The CDR3 protein is CASSIDLRGRNYGYTF. In nucleotides, the CDR3 is TGTGCCAGTAGTATAGATCTCCGCGGCAGAAACTATGGCTACACCTTC.